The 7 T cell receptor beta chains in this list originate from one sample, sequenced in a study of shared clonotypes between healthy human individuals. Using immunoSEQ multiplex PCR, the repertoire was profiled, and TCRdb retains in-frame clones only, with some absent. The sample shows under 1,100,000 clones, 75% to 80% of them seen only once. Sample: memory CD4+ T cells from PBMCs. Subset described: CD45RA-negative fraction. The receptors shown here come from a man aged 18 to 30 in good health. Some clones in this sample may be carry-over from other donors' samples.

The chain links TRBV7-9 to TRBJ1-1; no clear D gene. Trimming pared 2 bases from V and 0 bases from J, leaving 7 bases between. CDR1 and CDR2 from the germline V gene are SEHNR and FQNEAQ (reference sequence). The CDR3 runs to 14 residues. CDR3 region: CASSLLGVNTEAFF. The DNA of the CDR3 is TGTGCCAGCAGCTTACTGGGAGTGAACACTGAAGCTTTCTTT.

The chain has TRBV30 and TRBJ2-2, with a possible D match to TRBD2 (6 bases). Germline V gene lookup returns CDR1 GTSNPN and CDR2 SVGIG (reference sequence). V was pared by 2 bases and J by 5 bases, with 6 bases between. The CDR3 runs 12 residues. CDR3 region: CAWSSGTGELFF. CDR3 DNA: TGTGCCTGGAGTAGCGGGACCGGGGAGCTGTTTTTT.

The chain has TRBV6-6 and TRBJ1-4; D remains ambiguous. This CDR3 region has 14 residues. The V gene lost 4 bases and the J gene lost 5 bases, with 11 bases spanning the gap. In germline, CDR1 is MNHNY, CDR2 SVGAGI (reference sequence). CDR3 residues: CASSFRTANEKLFF. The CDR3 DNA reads TGTGCCAGCAGTTTCCGGACGGCAAATGAAAAACTGTTTTTT.

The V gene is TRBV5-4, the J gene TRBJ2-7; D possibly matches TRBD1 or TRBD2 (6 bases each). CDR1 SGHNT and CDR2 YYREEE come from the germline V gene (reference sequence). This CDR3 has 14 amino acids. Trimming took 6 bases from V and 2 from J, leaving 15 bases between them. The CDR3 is CASTFSGGAYEQYF. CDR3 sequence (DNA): TGTGCCAGCACCTTTTCCGGGGGCGCCTACGAGCAGTACTTC.

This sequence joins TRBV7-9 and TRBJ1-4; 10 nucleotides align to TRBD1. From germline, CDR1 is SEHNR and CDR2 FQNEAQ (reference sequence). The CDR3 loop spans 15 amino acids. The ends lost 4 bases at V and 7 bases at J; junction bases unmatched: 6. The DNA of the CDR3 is TGTGCCAGCAGCTCACCCGGGACAGGGGCTGAAAAACTGTTTTTT. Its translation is CASSSPGTGAEKLFF.

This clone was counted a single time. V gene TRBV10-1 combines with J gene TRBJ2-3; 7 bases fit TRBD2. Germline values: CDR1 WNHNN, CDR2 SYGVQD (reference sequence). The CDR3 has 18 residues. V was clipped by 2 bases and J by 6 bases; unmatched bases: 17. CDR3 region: CASSETGSLGGRGDTQYF. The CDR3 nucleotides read TGCGCCAGCAGTGAGACTGGGAGTCTTGGAGGGCGGGGGGATACGCAGTATTTT.

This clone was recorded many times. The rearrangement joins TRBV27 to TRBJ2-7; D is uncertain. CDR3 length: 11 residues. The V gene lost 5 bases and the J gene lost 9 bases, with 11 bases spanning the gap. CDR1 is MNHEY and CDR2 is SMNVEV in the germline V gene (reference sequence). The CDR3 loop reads CASSTPGPQYF. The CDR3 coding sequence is TGTGCCAGCAGTACCCCTGGTCCGCAGTACTTC.